This T cell receptor (beta chain) originates from a study of chemoradiotherapy in HPV16-positive cancers. Study information: A couple of HPV16-positive patients' cells yielded candidate HPV-specific clones and common motifs.

General observations from the study: During treatment, candidate HPV-specific clones and E7-related motifs expanded in tumor. Better recurrence-free survival went with HPV-responsive T-cell expansion in HPV16-positive patients.

Repertoires were sampled repeatedly during chemoradiotherapy. Here immunoSEQ multiplex PCR was the method, and the copy in TCRdb shows in-frame clones only, minus some. The sample contains more than 35,000 clones, around 76% of which appear only once. V was trimmed by 5 bases and J by 7 bases, leaving 11 bases between them. Germline V gene sequence: CDR1 LNHDA, CDR2 SQIVND (reference sequence). CDR3 length: 12 amino acids. This clone came up a few times. As yet, its antigen is unknown. V usage is TRBV19 and J usage is TRBJ1-2; D is uncertain. This sample comprised blood, obtained from a patient who underwent chemoradiotherapy. This receptor was obtained from a human donor with HPV-associated anogenital cancer. The CDR3 nucleotides are TGTGCCAGTAGTCCCCTGGGATTTGGCTACACCTTC. It is translated as CASSPLGFGYTF.